This T cell receptor (beta chain) was profiled in a study of CD8 T cells in Susac syndrome. CDR3 length equals 14 residues. The germline V and J ends were trimmed by 6 bases and 5 bases, with 16 bases remaining between them. Points from the study as a whole: Only a relatively small number of individuals were included in the TCR sequencing and HLA analysis.

Sequencing of TCR beta covered CD8+ and CD4+ T cells obtained from blood. This clonotype has a single count. Its antigen is undetermined. Reverse transcription of roughly 0.5 to 1 ug RNA was carried out with random hexamers. TCR beta CDR3 was amplified by immunoSEQ covering 54 Vbeta and 13 Jbeta. Using its own MiXCR run on the immunoSEQ multiplex PCR reads, TCRdb lists one record per CDR3 protein. The table has 300,000 to 350,000 distinct CDR3 sequences, roughly nine tenths seen once; the top ten hold roughly 0.064%. The sequenced sample was CD4+ T cells from PBMCs. The chain uses TRBV12-3 or TRBV12-4 and TRBJ2-5; D is perhaps TRBD1 (6 bases). The receptor's source is a human donor with multiple sclerosis. CDR3 sequence reads: CASRDRSPAETQYF. DNA for the CDR3: TGTGCCAGCAGGGACAGATCCCCCGCCGAGACCCAGTACTTC.